The 21 T cell receptor beta chains listed next were all sequenced from one sample in a study of identical twins. A single record per CDR3 protein comes from TCRdb applying MiXCR to the 5' RACE reads. The table includes fewer than 250,000 distinct CDR3 sequences, over 8% detected once. The sequenced sample consisted of memory (CD45RO+) T cells sorted from blood. These receptors all come from a woman under 30 in good health.

CDR3 coding DNA: TGTGCCAGCAGCTTCAATGGGGCAGAGAACACTGAAGCTTTCTTT. This gives the protein CASSFNGAENTEAFF. The chain employs TRBV7-2 and TRBJ1-1; perhaps TRBD1 as D (5 bases). The CDR3 runs to 15 residues. Germline V gene lookup returns CDR1 SGHTA and CDR2 FQGNSA. V was clipped by 3 bases and J by 1 base, with 12 bases between them.

In DNA form, the CDR3 reads TGTGCCAGCTCACCACCGGAAGTAGTAGAGACCCAGTACTTC. It codes for CASSPPEVVETQYF. This sequence joins TRBV18 and TRBJ2-5; no clear D. Trimming pared 0 bases from V and 4 bases from J, leaving 9 bases between. This CDR3 has 14 amino acids. Germline-derived CDR1 and CDR2 are KGHSH and LQKENI.

Concerning this clonotype itself: This may arise from a read error, as a much more abundant clone is one base away. V gene TRBV12-3 or TRBV12-4 combines with J gene TRBJ2-1; D is undetermined. The CDR3 consists of 15 residues. V dropped 3 bases and J dropped 0 bases, with 9 bases sitting between them. As DNA, the CDR3 is TGTGCCAGCAGTTTCCCCTGGGTCTCCTACAATGAGCAGTTCTTC. It encodes CASSFPWVSYNEQFF.

A few counts support this clonotype. This chain uses TRBV20-1 with TRBJ2-3; TRBD2 matches at 16 bases. The germline V gene has CDR1 DFQATT and CDR2 SNEGSKA (reference sequence). V lost 3 bases and J lost 4; bases outside the gene matches: 10. CDR3 length equals 18 residues. In DNA, the CDR3 is TGCAGTGCTAGTTGGGGACTAGCGGGGGGGGGAGGCTCAGATACGCAGTATTTT. Amino acids: CSASWGLAGGGGSDTQYF.

The CDR3 bases are TGTGCCAGCAGTTACCTTGGCCGTCGGTCGGGTGAGCAGTTCTTC. Its translation is CASSYLGRRSGEQFF. The V gene is TRBV6-2 or TRBV6-3, the J gene TRBJ2-1; D is unclear. From germline, CDR1 is MNHEY and CDR2 SVGEGT. The V and J ends lost 2 bases and 9 bases respectively, with 17 bases between them. This CDR3 spans 15 amino acids.

This clonotype was seen at least ten times. This chain links TRBV7-2 with TRBJ1-4; the D gene is possibly TRBD1 (6 bases). The germline V and J ends were trimmed by 4 bases and 12 bases, with 15 bases remaining between them. CDR1 and CDR2 (germline): SGHTA, FQGNSA. CDR3 length: 13 residues. DNA for the CDR3: TGTGCCAGCAGCTCCCGACAGGACGGGGAACTGTTTTTT. Translating gives CASSSRQDGELFF. Full variable domain (missing parts from reference TRBV7-2 and TRBJ1-4): GAGVSQSPSNKVTEKGKDVELRCDPISGHTALYWYRQSLGQGLEFLIYFQGNSAPDKSGLPSDRFSAERTGGSVSTLTIQRTQQEDSAVYLCASSSRQDGELFFGSGTQLSVL.

The chain carries TRBV2 and TRBJ2-1; no firm D call. Trimming removed 5 bases from V and 5 bases from J, with 10 bases in between. The length of the CDR3 is 13 residues. Germline CDR1 SNHLY, CDR2 FYNNEI. CDR3 in DNA: TGTGCCAGCAGTAGAAATCGGGACAATGAGCAGTTCTTC. The encoded protein is CASSRNRDNEQFF. Drawing the rest from reference TRBV2 and TRBJ2-1, the complete variable domain is EPEVTQTPSHQVTQMGQEVILRCVPISNHLYFYWYRQILGQKVEFLVSFYNNEISEKSEIFDDQFSVERPDGSNFTLKIRSTKLEDSAMYFCASSRNRDNEQFFGPGTRLTVL.

This clonotype was seen a few times. The J gene is TRBJ2-1, the V gene TRBV11-2; D possibly corresponds to TRBD2 (6 bases). This CDR3 has 19 residues. In germline, CDR1 is SGHAT, CDR2 FQNNGV. Trimming removed 2 bases at V and 8 bases at J, with 28 bases between. CDR3 nucleotides: TGTGCCAGCAGCTTATTTCCCCCCGCGGGGACTTCAGGTTTTGATGAGCAGTTCTTC. This translates into CASSLFPPAGTSGFDEQFF.

This clonotype has only a few counts. This chain connects TRBV7-9 to TRBJ2-4; D unresolved. The CDR3 has 12 residues. V was pared by 2 bases and J by 7 bases, with 6 bases between. The germline CDR1 and CDR2 sequences are SEHNR and FQNEAQ (reference sequence). The CDR3 DNA follows: TGTGCCAGCAGCTTATCGTCGAACATTCAGTACTTC. This encodes CASSLSSNIQYF.

In this sample, this clonotype turned up a few times. V gene TRBV20-1 combines with J gene TRBJ2-1, with 8 bases matching TRBD2. Per germline, CDR1 DFQATT and CDR2 SNEGSKA (reference sequence). The ends lost 0 bases at V and 8 bases at J; junction bases unmatched: 9. The CDR3 is 15 residues long. The CDR3 loop reads CSARDRLTGGDEQFF. As DNA, the CDR3 is TGCAGTGCTAGAGATAGGTTGACGGGAGGGGATGAGCAGTTCTTC.

Ten or more counts support this clonotype. The genes are TRBV21-1 and TRBJ2-2; TRBD1, the table's D call, lacks a check against the DNA. TRBV21-1 is designated a pseudogene. The CDR3 covers 20 residues. The CDR3 loop reads CASSKGGGQGSFANTGELFF. The CDR3 nucleotides are TGTGCCAGCAGCAAAGGCGGTGGACAGGGGAGTTTCGCGAACACCGGGGAGCTGTTTTTT.

Ten or more counts support this clonotype. The V and J genes are TRBV20-1 and TRBJ2-2; D might be TRBD1 (6 bases). The germline V gene encodes CDR1 DFQATT and CDR2 SNEGSKA (reference sequence). CDR3 length equals 17 residues. Deletions cut 0 bases from V and 3 bases from J, with 17 bases between. The CDR3 bases are TGCAGTGCTAGAGACCGGGACGACTACAGGGACACCGGGGAGCTGTTTTTT. Protein product: CSARDRDDYRDTGELFF.

A few counts support this clonotype. This chain connects TRBV5-5 to TRBJ2-2, with 9 bases that match TRBD1. CDR1 SGHKS and CDR2 YYEKEE come from the germline V gene (reference sequence). V gave up 1 base and J gave up 3 bases; unmatched junction bases: 7. The CDR3 has 17 amino acids. Here the CDR3 DNA reads TGTGCCAGCAGCTTGTGGGTGACAGGGGGGGACACCGGGGAGCTGTTTTTT. Encoded protein: CASSLWVTGGDTGELFF.

The rearrangement joins TRBV5-1 to TRBJ2-1; D is unresolved. The CDR3 spans 15 residues. Trimming took off 0 bases at V and 5 bases at J, with 12 bases between the two ends. Germline lookup yields CDR1 SGHRS and CDR2 YFSETQ. DNA for the CDR3: TGCGCCAGCAGCTTGGCCGTGGCTCGTGACAATGAGCAGTTCTTC. This translates into CASSLAVARDNEQFF.

V is TRBV3-1 and J is TRBJ2-1; no reliable D call. This CDR3 has 14 amino acids. The germline V gene has CDR1 LGHDT and CDR2 YNNKEL (reference sequence). V lost 0 bases and J 4 bases, leaving 7 bases between the germline ends. In DNA, the CDR3 is TGTGCCAGCAGCCAAGATCCTAAATACAATGAGCAGTTCTTC. Its translation is CASSQDPKYNEQFF.

The chain links TRBV20-1 to TRBJ1-5; 9 bases match TRBD1. Germline CDR1 is DFQATT and CDR2 is SNEGSKA (reference sequence). There are 12 residues in the CDR3. Trimming cost V 7 bases and J 9 bases; bases outside gene matches: 7. The CDR3 nucleotides read TGCAGTGTGACAGGGGGGCGAGGGCCCCAGCATTTT. Translated, it gives CSVTGGRGPQHF.

A few counts support this clonotype. J is TRBJ2-1 and V is TRBV7-9; D unresolved. Germline loops: CDR1 SEHNR, CDR2 FQNEAQ (reference sequence). Trimming left V 5 bases short and J 9 bases short, with 14 bases between. CDR3 length: 13 amino acids. The DNA for the CDR3 is TGTGCCAGCAGCGATACACTACCGGGTGAGCAGTTCTTC. It encodes CASSDTLPGEQFF. Full variable domain (outside the CDR3, taken from reference TRBV7-9 and TRBJ2-1): DTGVSQNPRHKITKRGQNVTFRCDPISEHNRLYWYRQTLGQGPEFLTYFQNEAQLEKSRLLSDRFSAERPKGSFSTLEIQRTEQGDSAMYLCASSDTLPGEQFFGPGTRLTVL.

This clonotype came up a few times. Compared with germline, one end of the junction differs, possibly owing to a read error. V and J are TRBV12-3 or TRBV12-4 and TRBJ2-1; D might be TRBD2 (6 bases). The CDR3 runs to 18 residues. The CDR3 DNA reads TGTGCCTGCAGTTTGGAGGGTTTGCCTCTCAGCTCCTACAATGAGCAGTTCTTC. Translating gives CACSLEGLPLSSYNEQFF.

This chain joins TRBV4-1 and TRBJ1-3; D is uncertain. V dropped 4 bases and J dropped 4 bases, with 11 bases sitting between them. Germline assignment: CDR1 MGHRA and CDR2 YSYEKL. The CDR3 sequence is 14 residues long. The CDR3: CASSPSNGGNTIYF. The CDR3 coding sequence is TGCGCCAGCAGCCCCTCGAACGGCGGAAACACCATATATTTT.

This clonotype was counted many times. The chain is built from TRBV5-1 and TRBJ1-1; D remains unclear. V shed 3 bases and J shed 7 bases, with 10 bases lying between them. This CDR3 is built from 12 residues. Germline CDR1 and CDR2: SGHRS and YFSETQ. The DNA for the CDR3 is TGCGCCAGCAGCTGGACCGGAAATGAAGCTTTCTTT. Translating gives CASSWTGNEAFF.

This clonotype was found many times. A junction end diverges from the germline sequence, so it may reflect a read error. The rearrangement joins TRBV10-1 to TRBJ1-5; the D is unclear. The CDR3 consists of 9 residues. Looked up from germline, CDR1 is WNHNN and CDR2 is SYGVQD (reference sequence). The DNA of the CDR3 is TGCGCCAGCAGTGATTGGGTCTCTTTT. As protein: CASSDWVSF.